Below, one T cell receptor (beta chain) is given with its context. The antigen remains unidentified. The data are from a study of T-cell memory formation after mild COVID-19. TCRdb recomputed calls from the 5' RACE reads with MiXCR, one row per CDR3 protein. The table lists 200,000 or so distinct CDR3 sequences, around 8.8% of them singletons. This CDR3 spans 13 amino acids. Whole-study findings and limits: Contracting clones localized mainly to CM and EM when CD4+ and mainly to EMRA when CD8+.

This receptor was taken from a young man who had mild COVID-19 (a few samples of this study predate the infection). Cell type and time point are not known. The genes are TRBV21-1 and TRBJ2-5; the table gives TRBD1 as D, unverified against the DNA. TRBV21-1 is marked as a pseudogene. The sequenced sample was PBMCs or a T cell subset sorted from them (not recorded which). The CDR3 reads CASSAQGAETQYF. CDR3 nucleotide sequence: TGTGCCAGCAGCGCCCAGGGGGCAGAGACCCAGTACTTC.